Below, 30 T cell receptor beta chains from the same sample are listed, as sequenced in a study of CD8+CD57+ T cells in acquired aplastic anemia. Genomic DNA, serving as template, underwent TCR beta VDJ and CDR3 profiling. TCRdb recomputed calls from the reads with MiXCR, one row per CDR3 protein. The data hold 400,000 to 600,000 distinct CDR3 sequences, with around a third observed a single time. Flow cytometry had shown expanded CD8+CD57+ cells in the patients chosen for sequencing. The material sequenced was sorted CD4+, CD8+, or CD8+CD57+ T cells (not recorded which) from PBMCs. Every receptor here comes from a human donor with aplastic anemia.

This clonotype was recorded a few times. The V and J genes are TRBV5-4 and TRBJ2-7; TRBD2 might be the D (6 bases). The germline CDR1 and CDR2 sequences are SGHNT and YYREEE (reference sequence). The CDR3 runs to 13 residues. V gave up 0 bases and J gave up 3 bases, with 7 bases separating them. CDR3 sequence: CASSLDGGYEQYF. Written as DNA, the CDR3 is TGTGCCAGCAGCTTGGACGGGGGCTACGAGCAGTACTTC.

This clonotype was observed a few times. The chain recombines TRBV13 with TRBJ2-2, with D possibly being TRBD1 (5 bases). This CDR3 is built from 15 residues. The V gene lost 1 base and the J gene lost 4 bases, with 10 bases spanning the gap. In germline, CDR1 is PRHDT, CDR2 FYEKMQ (reference sequence). The CDR3 here is CASSLVAGFTGELFF. The CDR3 coding sequence is TGTGCCAGCAGCTTAGTGGCAGGGTTCACCGGGGAGCTGTTTTTT.

This clonotype has a count of ten or more. This chain connects TRBV20-1 to TRBJ2-3, with a possible D match to TRBD2 (6 bases). The CDR3 runs to 12 residues. The germline V and J ends were trimmed by 1 base and 6 bases, with 8 bases remaining between them. Germline V gene lookup returns CDR1 DFQATT and CDR2 SNEGSKA (reference sequence). The CDR3, as DNA: TGCAGTGCTAGAGTTCTAGCGGATACGCAGTATTTT. Its translation: CSARVLADTQYF.

The chain recombines TRBV10-3 with TRBJ2-5, with D possibly being TRBD1 or TRBD2 (5 bases each). With 10 bases removed from V and 5 bases from J, the gap between germline ends came to 17 bases. The germline V gene has CDR1 ENHRY and CDR2 SYGVKD. The CDR3 totals 13 residues. The CDR3 DNA follows: TGTGCCACGGGACCCTCCGCGAGGGAGACCCAGTACTTC. This codes for CATGPSARETQYF.

The chain links TRBV9 to TRBJ2-7; 9 positions match TRBD1. The trim removed 3 bases at V and 3 bases at J, leaving 4 bases unmatched. The CDR3 extends over 14 amino acids. CDR1 is SGDLS, CDR2 YYNGEE, per germline. The CDR3 protein is CASSGGQGIYEQYF. For the CDR3, the DNA is TGTGCCAGCAGCGGGGGACAGGGCATCTACGAGCAGTACTTC.

This clonotype was counted between two and nine times. The genes are TRBV30 and TRBJ1-2; 7 bases match TRBD1. This CDR3 spans 12 amino acids. Trimming took 1 base from V and 8 from J; bases not matched to a gene: 4. Germline V gives CDR1 GTSNPN, CDR2 SVGIG (reference sequence). This CDR3 is CAWSAGGVGYTF. CDR3 in DNA: TGTGCCTGGAGTGCAGGGGGTGTAGGCTACACCTTC. Filled out from reference TRBV30 and TRBJ1-2, the complete variable domain reads SQTIHQWPATLVQPVGSPLSLECTVEGTSNPNLYWYRQAAGRGLQLLFYSVGIGQISSEVPQNLSASRPQDRQFILSSKKLLLSDSGFYLCAWSAGGVGYTFGSGTRLTVV.

This clonotype was seen many times. V usage is TRBV29-1 and J usage is TRBJ2-1; 12 nucleotides line up with TRBD2. The length of the CDR3 is 13 residues. The trim removed 7 bases at V and 7 bases at J, leaving 5 bases unmatched. Per the germline V gene, CDR1 is SQVTM and CDR2 is ANQGSEA. In DNA form, the CDR3 reads TGCAGCGACTGGACTAGCGGGAAAAATGAGCAGTTCTTC. Its translation: CSDWTSGKNEQFF.

This clonotype was recorded a few times. The rearrangement links TRBV20-1 to TRBJ2-5; TRBD2 agrees at 7 bases. This CDR3 spans 14 amino acids. The V gene end was trimmed by 0 bases and the J gene end by 5 bases; junction bases not matched to a gene: 6. Germline V gene lookup returns CDR1 DFQATT and CDR2 SNEGSKA (reference sequence). The CDR3 protein is CSARDQTAGETQYF. CDR3 bases: TGCAGTGCTAGAGATCAAACAGCGGGGGAGACCCAGTACTTC.

The chain employs TRBV19 and TRBJ1-2; D is undetermined. Germline V gives CDR1 LNHDA, CDR2 SQIVND (reference sequence). The CDR3 loop spans 11 amino acids. Trimming took 4 bases from V and 12 from J, leaving 12 bases between them. CDR3 amino acids: CASSNDSGNTF. CDR3 DNA sequence: TGTGCCAGTAGTAACGACTCTGGAAACACCTTC. The full variable domain, with the rest looked up from reference TRBV19 and TRBJ1-2, is DGGITQSPKYLFRKEGQNVTLSCEQNLNHDAMYWYRQDPGQGLRLIYYSQIVNDFQKGDIAEGYSVSREKKESFPLTVTSAQKNPTAFYLCASSNDSGNTFGSGTRLTVV.

J is TRBJ1-5 and V is TRBV12-3 or TRBV12-4; 11 bases align to TRBD1. The length of the CDR3 is 16 residues. V was clipped by 7 bases and J by 7 bases; unmatched bases: 12. The CDR3 nucleotides read TGTGCCAGCACCAACCCACGGACAGGGGGCCAACAGCCCCAGCATTTT. Its translation: CASTNPRTGGQQPQHF.

About this clonotype itself: One end of the junction is discordant with germline, which a read error may explain. The chain uses TRBV2 and TRBJ2-1, with a weak D call TRBD2 (5 bases). CDR3 length: 14 residues. Per germline, CDR1 SNHLY and CDR2 FYNNEI. CDR3 coding DNA: TGCGCCAGCAGCGTCAAAGGGAGTTACAATGAGCAGTTCTTC. This gives the protein CASSVKGSYNEQFF.

V gene TRBV6-1 combines with J gene TRBJ1-2; D not resolved. Germline V lookup: CDR1 MNHNS, CDR2 SASEGT. The CDR3 loop spans 13 amino acids. The V and J ends lost 8 bases and 3 bases respectively, with 13 bases between them. The CDR3 DNA is TGTGCCAGCGCTAGGTCCTTAGACTATGGCTACACCTTC. It codes for CASARSLDYGYTF.

Only a few counts were recorded for this clonotype. A much more abundant neighbour one base away suggests this may be a read error. This chain links TRBV29-1 with TRBJ1-1; weak D call: TRBD1 (6 bases). There are 12 residues in the CDR3. Trimming took off 8 bases at V and 5 bases at J, with 15 bases between the two ends. Germline V gene sequence: CDR1 SQVTM, CDR2 ANQGSEA. CDR3 sequence: CSSQGGLTEAFF. The CDR3 DNA follows: TGCAGCTCCCAAGGGGGTTTGACTGAAGCTTTCTTT. The whole variable domain, remainder taken from reference TRBV29-1 and TRBJ1-1, is SAVISQKPSRDICQRGTSLTIQCQVDSQVTMMFWYRQQPGQSLTLIATANQGSEATYESGFVIDKFPISRPNLTFSTLTVSNMSPEDSSIYLCSSQGGLTEAFFGQGTRLTVV.

This clonotype showed up just a few times. The chain is built from TRBV5-6 and TRBJ1-1; no clear D gene. CDR1 SGHDT and CDR2 YYEEEE come from the germline V gene. Trimming cost V 1 base and J 1 base, with 11 bases left between them. The CDR3 has 15 amino acids. In nucleotides, the CDR3 is TGTGCCAGCAGCTTGATAGGTGAAGAGAACACTGAAGCTTTCTTT. This sequence encodes CASSLIGEENTEAFF. The full variable domain, rest sourced from reference TRBV5-6 and TRBJ1-1, is DAGVTQSPTHLIKTRGQQVTLRCSPKSGHDTVSWYQQALGQGPQFIFQYYEEEERQRGNFPDRFSGHQFPNYSSELNVNALLLGDSALYLCASSLIGEENTEAFFGQGTRLTVV.

In its sample, this clonotype was seen many times. This chain uses TRBV7-8 with TRBJ2-7; D is perhaps TRBD1 (6 bases). The CDR3 length is 13 residues. V was trimmed by 5 bases and J by 6 bases, leaving 14 bases between them. Germline values: CDR1 SGHVS, CDR2 FQNEAQ. DNA of the CDR3: TGTGCCAGCAGCGCCGGAACAGGGAGCGAGCAGTACTTC. Translation gives CASSAGTGSEQYF.

V usage is TRBV5-6 and J usage is TRBJ2-3, with 14 bases aligning to TRBD2. The germline CDR1 and CDR2 sequences are SGHDT and YYEEEE. This CDR3 is built from 16 residues. V shed 4 bases and J 3 bases; nucleotides not matched to a gene: 4. The CDR3 bases are TGTGCCAGCAGCGGAGGACTAGCGGGGGGAACAGATACGCAGTATTTT. It encodes CASSGGLAGGTDTQYF.

The chain joins TRBV6-5 to TRBJ1-3; 7 nucleotides align to TRBD1. Germline V CDR1 and CDR2: MNHEY, SVGAGI. This CDR3 has 14 residues. V was clipped by 4 bases and J by 2 bases; unmatched bases: 2. CDR3 nucleotide sequence: TGTGCCAGCAGTTTCGGACAGGCTGGAAACACCATATATTTT. It is translated as CASSFGQAGNTIYF.

The genes are TRBV4-2 and TRBJ1-4, with TRBD1 matching 10 bases. The V segment lost 3 bases and the J segment 6 bases; nucleotides outside the gene matches: 4. Germline CDR1 is LGHNA and CDR2 is YNFKEQ. CDR3 length: 15 amino acids. The CDR3 loop is CASSQDGTGDEKLFF. CDR3 DNA: TGTGCCAGCAGCCAGGACGGGACAGGGGATGAAAAACTGTTTTTT.

There are many counts of this clonotype. The chain links TRBV7-9 to TRBJ2-5; possible D gene TRBD2, 6 bases. The CDR3 runs to 15 residues. CDR1 is SEHNR, CDR2 FQNEAQ, per germline (reference sequence). Trimming took off 3 bases at V and 2 bases at J, with 13 bases between the two ends. The CDR3 sequence is CASSFAGGSQETQYF. CDR3 nucleotide sequence: TGTGCCAGCAGCTTCGCCGGAGGGAGTCAAGAGACCCAGTACTTC.

V and J are TRBV5-6 and TRBJ2-5, with unresolved D. The CDR3 has 15 residues. Germline CDR1 reads SGHDT; CDR2 reads YYEEEE. Trimming took off 0 bases at V and 1 base at J, with 10 bases between the two ends. The CDR3 loop reads CASSLDRAAQETQYF. The DNA for the CDR3 is TGTGCCAGCAGCTTGGATAGGGCGGCCCAAGAGACCCAGTACTTC.

This clonotype was detected many times. CDR3 region: CATSDPGGETQYF. CDR3 sequence (DNA): TGTGCCACCAGTGATCCGGGAGGAGAGACCCAGTACTTC. This chain uses TRBV24-1 with TRBJ2-5, with TRBD2 identical over 7 bases. The germline CDR1 and CDR2 sequences are KGHDR and SFDVKD. Losses at the gene ends were 3 bases for V and 4 bases for J; bases not matched to a gene: 1. The CDR3 covers 13 residues.

The sample holds many counts of this clonotype. This rearrangement joins TRBV20-1 to TRBJ1-2, with TRBD1 as a possible D gene (6 bases). CDR3 length equals 13 residues. Trimming cost V 2 bases and J 10 bases, with 17 bases left between them. The germline CDR1 and CDR2 sequences are DFQATT and SNEGSKA (reference sequence). CDR3 DNA: TGCAGTGCTAGACGGGGGCAGGAGGGGTCCTACACCTTC. Protein: CSARRGQEGSYTF.

On this clonotype itself: In this CDR3 the conserved last residue, phenylalanine or tryptophan, is missing, so a read error is likely. The DNA is omitted, as the CDR3 cannot be located on it reliably, and the CDR3 follows TCRdb's listing. V usage is TRBV2 and J usage is TRBJ2-5; TRBD2 reflects the table's D call only, with no check against the DNA. Germline V CDR1 and CDR2: SNHLY, FYNNEI. The CDR3 length equals 8 residues, ends included. The CDR3 spells CASSEAGR.

This clonotype was counted a single time. One junction end does not reproduce the germline sequence, and a read error may be involved. The J gene is TRBJ2-7, the V gene TRBV7-8; D is possibly TRBD2 (5 bases). The germline CDR1 and CDR2 sequences are SGHVS and FQNEAQ. The CDR3 has 16 residues. As DNA, the CDR3 is TGTACCAGCAGCCAAGATTTCGGACTGAGCCCGTACGAGCAGTACTTC. Translating gives CTSSQDFGLSPYEQYF. Using reference TRBV7-8 and TRBJ2-7 for the parts outside the CDR3, the full variable domain is GAGVSQSPRYKVAKRGQDVALRCDPISGHVSLFWYQQALGQGPEFLTYFQNEAQLDKSGLPSDRFFAERPEGSVSTLKIQRTQQEDSAVYLCTSSQDFGLSPYEQYFGPGTRLTVT.

Of note for this clonotype: The junction departs from the called germline gene at one end, perhaps through a read error. The V call is TRBV29-1, the J call TRBJ2-1, with TRBD1 as a possible D gene (5 bases). This CDR3 has 15 amino acids. Germline CDR1 and CDR2: SQVTM and ANQGSEA. The CDR3 DNA follows: TGCAGCGTTGAAGATGTGGCAGGGTTATACAACGAGCAGTTCTTC. It codes for CSVEDVAGLYNEQFF.

This rearrangement joins TRBV19 to TRBJ2-7; D is uncertain. Trimming stripped 4 bases from V and 2 bases from J, with 9 bases between. Per the germline V gene, CDR1 is LNHDA and CDR2 is SQIVND (reference sequence). This CDR3 comprises 13 residues. The CDR3, as DNA: TGTGCCAGTAGTAGGGATTGGGCCTACGAGCAGTACTTC. The encoded protein is CASSRDWAYEQYF. Supplemented by reference TRBV19 and TRBJ2-7, the full variable domain reads DGGITQSPKYLFRKEGQNVTLSCEQNLNHDAMYWYRQDPGQGLRLIYYSQIVNDFQKGDIAEGYSVSREKKESFPLTVTSAQKNPTAFYLCASSRDWAYEQYFGPGTRLTVT.

This clonotype appeared many times. The rearrangement joins TRBV14 to TRBJ1-6; 10 positions match TRBD1. In germline, CDR1 is SGHDN, CDR2 FVKESK. The trim removed 4 bases at V and 6 bases at J, leaving 6 bases unmatched. This CDR3 comprises 16 residues. The CDR3 bases are TGTGCCAGCAGCCTCCGACAGGGGGCAACTAATTCACCCCTCCACTTT. Protein sequence: CASSLRQGATNSPLHF. Full variable domain (remainder filled in from reference TRBV14 and TRBJ1-6): EAGVTQFPSHSVIEKGQTVTLRCDPISGHDNLYWYRRVMGKEIKFLLHFVKESKQDESGMPNNRFLAERTGGTYSTLKVQPAELEDSGVYFCASSLRQGATNSPLHFGNGTRLTVT.

In its sample, this clonotype was seen many times. V gene TRBV24-1 combines with J gene TRBJ2-3; D gene unclear. Germline CDR1 and CDR2: KGHDR and SFDVKD. Trimming removed 1 base at V and 4 bases at J, with 2 bases between. This CDR3 is 12 amino acids long. The CDR3 DNA follows: TGTGCCACCAGTGATTTATCAGATACGCAGTATTTT. Protein product: CATSDLSDTQYF.

Concerning this clonotype itself: Mismatch with germline at one junction end may stem from a read error. The chain has TRBV19 and TRBJ1-2, with D perhaps TRBD1 (6 bases). CDR1 LNHDA and CDR2 SQIVND come from the germline V gene (reference sequence). The length of the CDR3 is 12 residues. This CDR3 is CASSTGIPGHTF. The CDR3 coding sequence is TGTGCCAGTAGCACAGGGATCCCTGGCCACACCTTC.

The V call is TRBV2, the J call TRBJ2-7; D may be TRBD2 (5 bases). V was pared by 8 bases and J by 10 bases, with 9 bases between. The CDR3 covers 9 residues. Germline V lookup: CDR1 SNHLY, CDR2 FYNNEI. The CDR3 spells CASRGGQYF. The CDR3 DNA is TGTGCCAGCCGGGGTGGACAGTACTTC.